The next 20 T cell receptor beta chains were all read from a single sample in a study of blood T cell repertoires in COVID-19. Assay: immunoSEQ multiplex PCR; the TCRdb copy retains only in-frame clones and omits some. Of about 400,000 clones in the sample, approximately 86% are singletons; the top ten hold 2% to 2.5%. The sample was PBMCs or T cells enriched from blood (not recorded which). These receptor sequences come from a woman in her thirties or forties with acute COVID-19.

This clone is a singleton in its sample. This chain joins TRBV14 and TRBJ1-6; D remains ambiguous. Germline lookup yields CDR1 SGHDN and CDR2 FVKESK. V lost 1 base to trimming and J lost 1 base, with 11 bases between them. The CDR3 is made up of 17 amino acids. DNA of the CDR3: TGTGCCAGCAGCCAAGGGAGGTTCGTTTCCTATAATTCACCCCTCCACTTT. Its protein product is CASSQGRFVSYNSPLHF. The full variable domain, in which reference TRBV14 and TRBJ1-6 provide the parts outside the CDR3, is EAGVTQFPSHSVIEKGQTVTLRCDPISGHDNLYWYRRVMGKEIKFLLHFVKESKQDESGMPNNRFLAERTGGTYSTLKVQPAELEDSGVYFCASSQGRFVSYNSPLHFGNGTRLTVT.

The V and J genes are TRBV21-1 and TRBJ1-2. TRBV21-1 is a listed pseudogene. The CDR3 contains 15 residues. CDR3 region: CASSKGGPGVVGYTF. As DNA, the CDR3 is TGTGCCAGCAGCAAAGGGGGCCCGGGGGTTGTCGGCTACACCTTC.

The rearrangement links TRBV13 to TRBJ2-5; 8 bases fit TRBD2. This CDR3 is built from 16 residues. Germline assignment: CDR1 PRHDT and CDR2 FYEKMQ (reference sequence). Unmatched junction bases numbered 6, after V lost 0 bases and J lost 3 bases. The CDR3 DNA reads TGTGCCAGCAGCTTAGGCAGTAGCGGGGTGGAAGAGACCCAGTACTTC. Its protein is CASSLGSSGVEETQYF. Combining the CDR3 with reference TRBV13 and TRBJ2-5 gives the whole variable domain AAGVIQSPRHLIKEKRETATLKCYPIPRHDTVYWYQQGPGQDPQFLISFYEKMQSDKGSIPDRFSAQQFSDYHSELNMSSLELGDSALYFCASSLGSSGVEETQYFGPGTRLLVL.

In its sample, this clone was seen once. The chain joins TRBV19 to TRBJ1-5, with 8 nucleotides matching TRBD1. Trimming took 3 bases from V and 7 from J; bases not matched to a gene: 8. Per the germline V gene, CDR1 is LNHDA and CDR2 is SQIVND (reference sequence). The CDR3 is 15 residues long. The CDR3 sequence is CASSIEGTGGQPQHF. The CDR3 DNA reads TGTGCCAGTAGTATTGAAGGCACAGGGGGACAGCCCCAGCATTTT.

The CDR3 sequence: CASSGNLGQGDGTDTQYF. As DNA, the CDR3 is TGCGCCAGCAGTGGAAACCTCGGACAGGGGGACGGCACAGATACGCAGTATTTT. The chain uses TRBV10-1 and TRBJ2-3; 10 positions agree with TRBD1. Unmatched junction bases numbered 11, after V lost 4 bases and J lost 1 base. CDR1 and CDR2 (germline): WNHNN, SYGVQD (reference sequence). CDR3 length equals 18 residues.

CDR3 in DNA: TGTGCCTGGAGTCCGATAGGGGAAGCTGGCTACACCTTC. Residues: CAWSPIGEAGYTF. This rearrangement joins TRBV30 to TRBJ1-2; a possible D gene is TRBD1 (5 bases). The CDR3 runs 13 residues. The germline V gene encodes CDR1 GTSNPN and CDR2 SVGIG (reference sequence). The V end was cut by 2 bases, the J end by 7 bases, with 14 bases between.

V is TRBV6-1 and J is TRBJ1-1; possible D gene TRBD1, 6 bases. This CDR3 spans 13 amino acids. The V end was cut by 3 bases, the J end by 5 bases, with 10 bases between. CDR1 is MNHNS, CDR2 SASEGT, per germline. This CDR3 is CASSEGRGTEAFF. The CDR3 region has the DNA TGTGCCAGCAGTGAGGGAAGGGGGACTGAAGCTTTCTTT.

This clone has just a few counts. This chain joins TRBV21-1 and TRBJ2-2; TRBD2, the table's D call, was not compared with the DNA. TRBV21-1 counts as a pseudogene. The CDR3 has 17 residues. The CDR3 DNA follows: TGTGCCAGCAGCAGAAAAACTCAATCACTGAACACCGGGGAGCTGTTTTTT. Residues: CASSRKTQSLNTGELFF.

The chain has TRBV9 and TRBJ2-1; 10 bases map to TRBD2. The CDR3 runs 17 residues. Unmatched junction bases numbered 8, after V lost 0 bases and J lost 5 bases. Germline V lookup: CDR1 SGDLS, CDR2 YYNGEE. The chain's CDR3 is CASSVVEAGGPHNEQFF. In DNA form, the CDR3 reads TGTGCCAGCAGCGTAGTGGAAGCGGGGGGGCCCCACAATGAGCAGTTCTTC.

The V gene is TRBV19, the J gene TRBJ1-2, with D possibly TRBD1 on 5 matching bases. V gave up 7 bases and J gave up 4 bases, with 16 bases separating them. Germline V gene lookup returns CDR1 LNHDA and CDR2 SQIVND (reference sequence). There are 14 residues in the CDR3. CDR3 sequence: CASTIGGEGYGYTF. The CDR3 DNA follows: TGTGCCAGTACCATCGGAGGGGAGGGCTATGGCTACACCTTC.

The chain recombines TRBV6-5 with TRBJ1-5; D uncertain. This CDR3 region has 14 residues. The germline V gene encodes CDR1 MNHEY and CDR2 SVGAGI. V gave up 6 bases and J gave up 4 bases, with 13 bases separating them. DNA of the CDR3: TGTGCCAGCAGCAGGTCACTAGGGAATCAGCCCCAGCATTTT. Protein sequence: CASSRSLGNQPQHF.

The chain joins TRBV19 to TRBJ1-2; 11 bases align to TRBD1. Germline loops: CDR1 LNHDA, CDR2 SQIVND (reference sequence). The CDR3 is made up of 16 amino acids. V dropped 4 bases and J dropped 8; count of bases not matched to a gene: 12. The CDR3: CASSTPRTGGSYGYTF. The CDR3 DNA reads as TGTGCCAGTAGTACCCCAAGGACAGGGGGCTCTTACGGCTACACCTTC.

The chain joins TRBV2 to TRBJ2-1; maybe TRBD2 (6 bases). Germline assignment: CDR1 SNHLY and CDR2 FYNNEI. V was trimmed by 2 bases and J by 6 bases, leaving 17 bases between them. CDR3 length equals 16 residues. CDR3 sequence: CASSEWGSGLVNEQFF. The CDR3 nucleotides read TGTGCCAGCAGTGAATGGGGATCGGGACTTGTCAATGAGCAGTTCTTC.

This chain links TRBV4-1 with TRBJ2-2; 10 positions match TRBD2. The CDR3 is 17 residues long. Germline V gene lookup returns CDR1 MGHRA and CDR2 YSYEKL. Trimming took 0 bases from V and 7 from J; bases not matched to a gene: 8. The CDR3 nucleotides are TGCGCCAGCAGCCAAGAATACAGCGGGGGGGCTGGCGGGGAGCTGTTTTTT. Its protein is CASSQEYSGGAGGELFF.

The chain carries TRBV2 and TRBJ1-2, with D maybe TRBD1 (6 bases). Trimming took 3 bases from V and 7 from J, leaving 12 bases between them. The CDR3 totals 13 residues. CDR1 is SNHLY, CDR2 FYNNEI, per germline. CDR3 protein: CASSELQGPGYTF. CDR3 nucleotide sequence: TGTGCCAGCAGTGAGTTACAGGGCCCTGGCTACACCTTC.

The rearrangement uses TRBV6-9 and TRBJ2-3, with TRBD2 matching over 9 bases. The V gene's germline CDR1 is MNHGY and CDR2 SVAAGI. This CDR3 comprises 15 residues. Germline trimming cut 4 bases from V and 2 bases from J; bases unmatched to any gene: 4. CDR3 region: CASSCLAGSTDTQYF. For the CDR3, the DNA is TGTGCCAGCAGTTGCCTAGCGGGGTCCACAGATACGCAGTATTTT.

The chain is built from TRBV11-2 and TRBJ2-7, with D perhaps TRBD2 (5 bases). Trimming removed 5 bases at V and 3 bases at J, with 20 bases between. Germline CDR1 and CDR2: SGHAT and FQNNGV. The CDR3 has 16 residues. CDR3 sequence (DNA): TGTGCCAGCAGCGTCAACTCACCGTGGGAGAACTACGAGCAGTACTTC. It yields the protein CASSVNSPWENYEQYF.

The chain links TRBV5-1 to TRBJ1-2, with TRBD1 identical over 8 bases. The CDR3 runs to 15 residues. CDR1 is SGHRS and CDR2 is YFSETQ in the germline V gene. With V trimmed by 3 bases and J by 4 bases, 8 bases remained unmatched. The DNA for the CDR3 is TGCGCCAGCAGCTCGTTGACAGGGGAGGGCTATGGCTACACCTTC. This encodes CASSSLTGEGYGYTF.

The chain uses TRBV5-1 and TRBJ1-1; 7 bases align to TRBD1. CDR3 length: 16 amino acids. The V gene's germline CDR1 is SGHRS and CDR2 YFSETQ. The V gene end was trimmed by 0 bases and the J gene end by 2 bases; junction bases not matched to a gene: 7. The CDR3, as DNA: TGCGCCAGCAGCTTGGCGGGACAGAAAAAAAACACTGAAGCTTTCTTT. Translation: CASSLAGQKKNTEAFF.

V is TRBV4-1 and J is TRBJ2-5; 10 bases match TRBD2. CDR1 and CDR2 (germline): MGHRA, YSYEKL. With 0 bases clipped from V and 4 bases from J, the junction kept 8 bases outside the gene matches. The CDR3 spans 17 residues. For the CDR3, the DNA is TGCGCCAGCAGCCAAGATAGAGCGGGGGGGCTGAGAGAGACCCAGTACTTC. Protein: CASSQDRAGGLRETQYF.